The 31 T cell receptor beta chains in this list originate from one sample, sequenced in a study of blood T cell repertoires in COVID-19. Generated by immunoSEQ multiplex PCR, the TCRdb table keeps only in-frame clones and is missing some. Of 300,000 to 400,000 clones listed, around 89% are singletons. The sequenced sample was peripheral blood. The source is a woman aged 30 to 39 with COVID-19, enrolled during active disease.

CDR3 bases: TGTGCCAGCAGCGCACTAAAGGGGAGGGGGACAACTTATCAGCCCCAGCATTTT. Encoded protein: CASSALKGRGTTYQPQHF. The chain couples TRBV9 to TRBJ1-5; D possibly corresponds to TRBD1 (6 bases). The CDR3 covers 18 residues. The germline gives CDR1 SGDLS, CDR2 YYNGEE. Trimming left V 3 bases short and J 5 bases short, with 24 bases between.

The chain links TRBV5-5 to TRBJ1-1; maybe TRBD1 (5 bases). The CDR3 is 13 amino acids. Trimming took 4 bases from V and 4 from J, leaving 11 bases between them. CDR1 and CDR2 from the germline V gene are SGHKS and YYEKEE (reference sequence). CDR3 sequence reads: CASSVRVFTEAFF. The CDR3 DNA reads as TGTGCCAGCAGCGTCAGGGTTTTCACTGAAGCTTTCTTT.

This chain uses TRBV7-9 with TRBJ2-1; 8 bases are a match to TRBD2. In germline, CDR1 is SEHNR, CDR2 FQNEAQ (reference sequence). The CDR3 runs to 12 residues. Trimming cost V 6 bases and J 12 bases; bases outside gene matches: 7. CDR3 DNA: TGTGCCAGCAGTCCGGGACTAGTTGCGCAGTTCTTC. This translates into CASSPGLVAQFF.

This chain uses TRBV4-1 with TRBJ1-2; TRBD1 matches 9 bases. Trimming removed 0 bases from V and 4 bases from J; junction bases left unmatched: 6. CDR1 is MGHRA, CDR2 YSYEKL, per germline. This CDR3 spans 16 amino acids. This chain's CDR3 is CASSQDVEGQGYGYTF. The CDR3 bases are TGCGCCAGCAGCCAAGACGTAGAGGGACAGGGCTATGGCTACACCTTC.

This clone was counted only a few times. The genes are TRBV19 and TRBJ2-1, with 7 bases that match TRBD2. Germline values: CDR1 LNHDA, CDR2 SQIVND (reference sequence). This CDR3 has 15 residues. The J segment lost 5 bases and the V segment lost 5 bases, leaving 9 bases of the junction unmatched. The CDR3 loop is CASSPPTSRNNEQFF. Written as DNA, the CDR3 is TGTGCCAGTAGTCCCCCGACTAGCAGAAACAATGAGCAGTTCTTC.

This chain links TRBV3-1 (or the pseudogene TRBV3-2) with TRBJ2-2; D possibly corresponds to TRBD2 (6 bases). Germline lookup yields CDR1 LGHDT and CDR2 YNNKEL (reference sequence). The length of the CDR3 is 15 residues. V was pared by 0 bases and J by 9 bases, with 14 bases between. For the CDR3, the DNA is TGTGCCAGCAGCCAAGACAGGTCGCGGGGAAGGGAGCTGTTTTTT. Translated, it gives CASSQDRSRGRELFF.

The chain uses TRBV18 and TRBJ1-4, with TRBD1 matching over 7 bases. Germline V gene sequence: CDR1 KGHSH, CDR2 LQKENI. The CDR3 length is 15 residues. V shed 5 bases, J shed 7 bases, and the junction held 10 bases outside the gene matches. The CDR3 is CASSEMQGEGEKLFF. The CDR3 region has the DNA TGTGCCAGCTCAGAAATGCAGGGGGAAGGTGAAAAACTGTTTTTT.

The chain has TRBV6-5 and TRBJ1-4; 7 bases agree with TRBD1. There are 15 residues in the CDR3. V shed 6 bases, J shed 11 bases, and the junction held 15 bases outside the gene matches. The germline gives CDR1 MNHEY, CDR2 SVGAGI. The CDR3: CASRRNLAGQDKLFF. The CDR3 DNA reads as TGTGCCAGCAGACGAAACCTGGCTGGACAGGACAAACTGTTTTTT.

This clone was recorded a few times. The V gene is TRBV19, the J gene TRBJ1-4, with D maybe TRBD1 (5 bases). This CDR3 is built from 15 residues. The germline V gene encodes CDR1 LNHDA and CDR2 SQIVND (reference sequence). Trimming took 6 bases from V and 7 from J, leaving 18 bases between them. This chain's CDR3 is CASSQTLDIGEKLFF. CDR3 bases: TGTGCCAGTAGCCAAACCTTGGACATCGGTGAAAAACTGTTTTTT.

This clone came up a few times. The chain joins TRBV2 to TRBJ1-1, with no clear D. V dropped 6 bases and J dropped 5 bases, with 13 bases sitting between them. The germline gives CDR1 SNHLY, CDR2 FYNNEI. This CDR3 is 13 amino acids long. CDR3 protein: CASSNSPGTEAFF. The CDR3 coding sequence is TGTGCCAGCAGCAATTCCCCGGGTACTGAAGCTTTCTTT.

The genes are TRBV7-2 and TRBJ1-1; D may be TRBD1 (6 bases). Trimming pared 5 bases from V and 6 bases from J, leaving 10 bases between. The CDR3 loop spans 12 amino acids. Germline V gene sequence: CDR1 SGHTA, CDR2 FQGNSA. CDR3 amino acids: CASSLQGSEAFF. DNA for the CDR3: TGTGCCAGCAGCCTACAGGGTTCTGAAGCTTTCTTT.

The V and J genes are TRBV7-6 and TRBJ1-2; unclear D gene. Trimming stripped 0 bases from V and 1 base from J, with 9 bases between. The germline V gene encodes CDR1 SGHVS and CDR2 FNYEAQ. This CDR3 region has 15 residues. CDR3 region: CASSLAPGSNYGYTF. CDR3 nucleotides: TGTGCCAGCAGCTTAGCTCCAGGCAGTAACTATGGCTACACCTTC.

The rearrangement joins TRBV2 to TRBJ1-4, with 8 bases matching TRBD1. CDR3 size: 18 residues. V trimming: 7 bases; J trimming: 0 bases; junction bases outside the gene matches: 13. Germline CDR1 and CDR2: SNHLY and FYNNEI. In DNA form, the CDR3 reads TGTGCCAGCAAGAGGGCTCCGGACAGGGTGGCAACTAATGAAAAACTGTTTTTT. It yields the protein CASKRAPDRVATNEKLFF.

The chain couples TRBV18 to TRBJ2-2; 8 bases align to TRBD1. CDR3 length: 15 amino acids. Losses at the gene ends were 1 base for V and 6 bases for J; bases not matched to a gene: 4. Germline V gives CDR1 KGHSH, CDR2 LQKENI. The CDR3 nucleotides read TGTGCCAGCTCACCACTAGACAGGGGCGCCGGGGAGCTGTTTTTT. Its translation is CASSPLDRGAGELFF.

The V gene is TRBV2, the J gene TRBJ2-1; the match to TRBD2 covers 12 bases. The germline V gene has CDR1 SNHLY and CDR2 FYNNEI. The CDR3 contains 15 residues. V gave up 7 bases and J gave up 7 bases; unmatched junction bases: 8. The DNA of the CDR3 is TGTGCCAGCACAAGGACTAGCGGGATGGGGAATGAGCAGTTCTTC. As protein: CASTRTSGMGNEQFF.

CDR3 nucleotides: TGCGCCAGCAGCCAGGACAGACAAAATTCACCCCTCCACTTT. Translating gives CASSQDRQNSPLHF. This chain links TRBV5-1 with TRBJ1-6, with a possible D match to TRBD1 (6 bases). Germline V gives CDR1 SGHRS, CDR2 YFSETQ. This CDR3 region has 14 residues. Between the trimmed V and J ends, which lost 4 bases and 7 bases, there was a span of 12 bases.

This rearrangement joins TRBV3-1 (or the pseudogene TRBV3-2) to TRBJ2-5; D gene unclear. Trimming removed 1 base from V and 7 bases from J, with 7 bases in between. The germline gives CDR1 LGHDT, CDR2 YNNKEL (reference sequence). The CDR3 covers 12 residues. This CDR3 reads CASSQVMATQYF. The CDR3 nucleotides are TGTGCCAGCAGCCAAGTTATGGCGACCCAGTACTTC.

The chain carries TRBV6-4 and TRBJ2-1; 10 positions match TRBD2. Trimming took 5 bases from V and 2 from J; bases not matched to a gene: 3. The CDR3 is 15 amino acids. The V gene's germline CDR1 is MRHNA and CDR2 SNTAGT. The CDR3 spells CASSSLAGPYNEQFF. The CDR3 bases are TGTGCCAGCAGTTCACTAGCGGGGCCCTACAATGAGCAGTTCTTC.

CDR3 loop: CASSHRADRINTIYF. The CDR3 DNA reads as TGCGCCAGCAGTCACCGAGCGGACAGGATCAACACCATATATTTT. This rearrangement joins TRBV23-1 to TRBJ1-3; 7 positions agree with TRBD1. TRBV23-1 is given ORF status, its function remaining uncertain. J was trimmed by 7 bases and V by 3 bases; bases with no gene match: 9. The CDR3 runs to 15 residues.

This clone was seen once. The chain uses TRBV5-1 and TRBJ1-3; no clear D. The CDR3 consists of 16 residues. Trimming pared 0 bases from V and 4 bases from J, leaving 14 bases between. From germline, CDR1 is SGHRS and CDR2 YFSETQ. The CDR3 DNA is TGCGCCAGCAGCTTGGGATCGGTGCCGGGGGGAAACACCATATATTTT. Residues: CASSLGSVPGGNTIYF.

The CDR3 region is CASSLAWGTSGVDTQYF. The CDR3 DNA reads as TGTGCCAGCAGCTTAGCGTGGGGGACTAGCGGGGTGGATACGCAGTATTTT. This chain uses TRBV7-8 with TRBJ2-3; TRBD2 matches 13 bases. Per germline, CDR1 SGHVS and CDR2 FQNEAQ. The CDR3 is 17 residues long. The V and J ends lost 0 bases and 6 bases, in that order; junction bases with no gene match: 6.

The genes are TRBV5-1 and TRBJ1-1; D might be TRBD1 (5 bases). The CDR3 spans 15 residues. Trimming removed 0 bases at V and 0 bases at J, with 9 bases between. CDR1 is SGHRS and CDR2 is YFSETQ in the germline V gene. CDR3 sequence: CASSLEGLLNTEAFF. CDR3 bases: TGCGCCAGCAGCTTGGAGGGGCTGTTGAACACTGAAGCTTTCTTT.

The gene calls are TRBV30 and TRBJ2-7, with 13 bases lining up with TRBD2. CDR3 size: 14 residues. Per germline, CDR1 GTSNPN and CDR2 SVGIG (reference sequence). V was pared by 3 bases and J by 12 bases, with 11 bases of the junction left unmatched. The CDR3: CAWRTSRTSGSVYV. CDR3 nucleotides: TGTGCCTGGAGGACCTCCAGGACTAGCGGGAGCGTGTACGTC.

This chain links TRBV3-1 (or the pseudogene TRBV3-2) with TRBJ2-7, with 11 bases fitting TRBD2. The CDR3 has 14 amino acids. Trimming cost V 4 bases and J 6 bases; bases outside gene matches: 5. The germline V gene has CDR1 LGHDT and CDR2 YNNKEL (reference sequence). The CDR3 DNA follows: TGTGCCAGCAGCCTATCTGGGACTAGCGGCGAGCAGTACGTC. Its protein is CASSLSGTSGEQYV.

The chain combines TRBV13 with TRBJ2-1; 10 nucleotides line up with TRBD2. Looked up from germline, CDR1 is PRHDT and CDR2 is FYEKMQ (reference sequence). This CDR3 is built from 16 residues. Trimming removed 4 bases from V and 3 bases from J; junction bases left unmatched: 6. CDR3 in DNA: TGTGCCAGCAGCTCCGAACTAGCGGGGCTCTACAATGAGCAGTTCTTC. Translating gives CASSSELAGLYNEQFF.

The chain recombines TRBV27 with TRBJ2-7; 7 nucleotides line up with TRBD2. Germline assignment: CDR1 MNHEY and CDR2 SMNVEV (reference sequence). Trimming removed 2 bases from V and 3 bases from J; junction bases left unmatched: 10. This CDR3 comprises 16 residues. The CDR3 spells CASSLPYGGEVYEQYV. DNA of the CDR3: TGTGCCAGCAGTTTACCCTATGGGGGGGAGGTCTACGAGCAGTACGTC.

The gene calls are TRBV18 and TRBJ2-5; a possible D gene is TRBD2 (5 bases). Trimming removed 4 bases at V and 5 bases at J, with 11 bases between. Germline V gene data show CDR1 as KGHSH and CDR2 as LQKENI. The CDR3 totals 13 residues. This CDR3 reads CASSREGRETQYF. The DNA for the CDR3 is TGTGCCAGCTCACGCGAGGGCCGGGAGACCCAGTACTTC. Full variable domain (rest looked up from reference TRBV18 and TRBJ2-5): NAGVMQNPRHLVRRRGQEARLRCSPMKGHSHVYWYRQLPEEGLKFMVYLQKENIIDESGMPKERFSAEFPKEGPSILRIQQVVRGDSAAYFCASSREGRETQYFGPGTRLLVL.

The CDR3: CASSQQGQGVEQYV. The CDR3 DNA reads TGTGCCAGCAGCCAACAAGGACAGGGTGTCGAGCAGTACGTC. This sequence joins TRBV2 and TRBJ2-7; TRBD1 aligns across 8 bases. Germline loops: CDR1 SNHLY, CDR2 FYNNEI. This CDR3 spans 14 amino acids. V shed 6 bases, J shed 6 bases, and the junction held 10 bases outside the gene matches.

This CDR3 reads CASSFTRIVFNEQFF. The CDR3 nucleotides are TGTGCCAGCAGTTTCACGAGAATCGTTTTCAATGAGCAGTTCTTC. V is TRBV27 and J is TRBJ2-1; D gene uncertain. V was pared by 3 bases and J by 6 bases, with 15 bases between. Germline V lookup: CDR1 MNHEY, CDR2 SMNVEV (reference sequence). The CDR3 runs to 15 residues.

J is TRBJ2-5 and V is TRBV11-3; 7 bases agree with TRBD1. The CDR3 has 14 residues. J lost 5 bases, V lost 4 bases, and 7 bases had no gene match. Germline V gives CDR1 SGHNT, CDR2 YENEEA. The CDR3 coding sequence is TGTGCCAGCAGCTCCCGGGACAGCGACGAGACCCAGTACTTC. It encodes CASSSRDSDETQYF.

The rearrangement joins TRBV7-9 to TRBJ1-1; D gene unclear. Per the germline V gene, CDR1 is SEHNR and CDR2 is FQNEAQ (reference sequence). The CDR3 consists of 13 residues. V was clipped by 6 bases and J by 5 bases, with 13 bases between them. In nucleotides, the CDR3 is TGTGCCAGCAGTTCAGCAGGCGTAACTGAAGCTTTCTTT. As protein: CASSSAGVTEAFF.